This T cell receptor (beta chain) comes out of a study of shared clonotypes between healthy human individuals. Comment on this clone: Antigen: not known.

Study-wide findings and caveats: An effect of sequencing depth on clonotype sharing among donors was expected.

Trimming removed 6 bases from V and 9 bases from J, with 15 bases in between. The germline gives CDR1 SQVTM, CDR2 ANQGSEA. The CDR3 length is 12 residues. Libraries were prepared by immunoSEQ multiplex PCR; TCRdb keeps only in-frame clonotypes and omits some of them. Of roughly 2,500,000 clones listed, approximately 93% are singletons. Material for sequencing was naive CD4+ T cells from PBMCs. Subset specified: CD45RA+ positively selected. This receptor was taken from a man aged 18-30 years in good health. Some clones in this sample may be carry-over from other donors' samples. The chain employs TRBV29-1 and TRBJ2-1; no clear D gene. CDR3 in amino acids: CSVEIRILEQFF. DNA for the CDR3: TGCAGCGTCGAAATACGGATTCTTGAGCAGTTCTTC.